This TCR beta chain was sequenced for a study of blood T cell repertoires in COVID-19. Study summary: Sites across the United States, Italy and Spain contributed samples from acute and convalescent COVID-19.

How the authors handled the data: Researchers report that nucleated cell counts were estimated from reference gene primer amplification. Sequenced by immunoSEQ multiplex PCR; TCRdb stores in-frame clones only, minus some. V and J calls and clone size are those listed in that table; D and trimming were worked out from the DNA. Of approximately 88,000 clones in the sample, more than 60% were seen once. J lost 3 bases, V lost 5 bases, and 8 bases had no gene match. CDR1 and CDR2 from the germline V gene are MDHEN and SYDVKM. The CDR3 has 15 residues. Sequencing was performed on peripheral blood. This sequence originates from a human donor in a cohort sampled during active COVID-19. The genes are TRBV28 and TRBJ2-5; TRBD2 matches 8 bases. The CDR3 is CASSLGLGSKETQYF. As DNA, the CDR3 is TGTGCCAGCAGTCTGGGACTAGGGAGTAAAGAGACCCAGTACTTC.